This T cell receptor (beta chain) was sequenced for a study of blood T cell repertoires in COVID-19. The wider study: Samples representing acute and convalescent COVID-19 were sourced from the United States, Italy and Spain. From T cells, B-cell-depleted T cells, or PBMCs came the material, which was cDNA or gDNA.

CDR1 is KGHSH and CDR2 is LQKENI in the germline V gene. The ends lost 3 bases at V and 5 bases at J; junction bases unmatched: 13. CDR3 size: 18 residues. Some clones are missing from TCRdb's copy, which holds only in-frame ones; the method was immunoSEQ multiplex PCR. Of roughly 100,000 clones in the sample, 75% to 90% are singletons; the top ten hold about 5.7%. This clone has more than one count but fewer than ten. This chain connects TRBV18 to TRBJ2-1; 10 nucleotides line up with TRBD2. The source is a woman in her 50s with COVID-19, enrolled during active disease. The material sequenced was peripheral blood. The CDR3 DNA sequence: TGTGCCAGCTCACCGTCCACATCACTAGCGGGGCGGCACAATGAGCAGTTCTTC. Its translation: CASSPSTSLAGRHNEQFF.